The clone carrying this T cell receptor (beta chain) has a count of ten or more. Its antigen is unknown. V lost 2 bases, J lost 1 base, and 8 bases lay in between. The germline V gene has CDR1 MDHEN and CDR2 SYDVKM. CDR3 size: 14 residues. The data originate from a study of regulatory T cells in long-lasting Graves disease. Time point noted: persistent/refractory GD, antithyroid drugs over 5 years with positive TRAb. PBMC-derived RNA was used for the TCR library. American Thyroid Association guidelines were used to diagnose Graves' disease. Whole-study results and caveats: Investigators studied peripheral blood only, not thyroid tissue.

Arm-PCR of CDR3 regions with iRepertoire HTBI primers generated TCR beta libraries. TCRdb redid the calling of the multiplex PCR reads with MiXCR, one entry per CDR3 protein. The sample records 300,000 to 500,000 distinct CDR3 sequences, less than 25% being singletons. The source is a female donor with Graves disease. This specimen consisted of peripheral blood mononuclear cells (PBMCs), obtained when the disease was refractory, from a patient treated with antithyroid drugs. This chain uses TRBV28 with TRBJ1-1; weak D call: TRBD1 (6 bases). CDR3 region: CASSLTGKNTEAFF. The CDR3 DNA reads TGTGCCAGCAGTTTAACAGGGAAGAACACTGAAGCTTTCTTT.